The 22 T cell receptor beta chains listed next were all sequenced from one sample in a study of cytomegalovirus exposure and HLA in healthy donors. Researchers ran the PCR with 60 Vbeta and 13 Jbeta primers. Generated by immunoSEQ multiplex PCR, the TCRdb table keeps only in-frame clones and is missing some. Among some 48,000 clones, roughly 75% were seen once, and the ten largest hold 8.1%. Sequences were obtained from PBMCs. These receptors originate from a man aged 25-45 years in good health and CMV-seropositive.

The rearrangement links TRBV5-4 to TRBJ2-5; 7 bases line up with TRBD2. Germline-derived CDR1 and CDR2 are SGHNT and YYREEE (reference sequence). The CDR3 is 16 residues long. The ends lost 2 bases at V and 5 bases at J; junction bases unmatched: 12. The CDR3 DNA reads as TGTGCCAGCAGCTTCCCTAGCGGACTGGATACGGAGACCCAGTACTTC. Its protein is CASSFPSGLDTETQYF.

Here the CDR3 reads CASSLPTGGRYNEQFF. The CDR3 coding sequence is TGTGCCAGCAGCTTGCCAACGGGGGGGCGGTACAATGAGCAGTTCTTC. This chain joins TRBV7-9 and TRBJ2-1; 8 bases line up with TRBD2. Per germline, CDR1 SEHNR and CDR2 FQNEAQ (reference sequence). The CDR3 consists of 16 residues. V dropped 3 bases and J dropped 4; count of bases not matched to a gene: 8.

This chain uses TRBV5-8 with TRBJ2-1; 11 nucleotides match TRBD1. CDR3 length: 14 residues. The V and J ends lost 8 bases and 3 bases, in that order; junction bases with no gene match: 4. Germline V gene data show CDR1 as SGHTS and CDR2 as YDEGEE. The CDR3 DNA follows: TGTGCCAGTAGGGACAGGGGGAACTACAATGAGCAGTTCTTC. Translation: CASRDRGNYNEQFF.

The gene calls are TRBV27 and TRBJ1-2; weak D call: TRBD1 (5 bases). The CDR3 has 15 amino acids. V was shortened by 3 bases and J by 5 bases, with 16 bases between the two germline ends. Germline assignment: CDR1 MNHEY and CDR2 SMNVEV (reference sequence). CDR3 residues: CASSFRQGGIYGYTF. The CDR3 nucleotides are TGTGCCAGCAGTTTTCGGCAGGGCGGAATTTATGGCTACACCTTC.

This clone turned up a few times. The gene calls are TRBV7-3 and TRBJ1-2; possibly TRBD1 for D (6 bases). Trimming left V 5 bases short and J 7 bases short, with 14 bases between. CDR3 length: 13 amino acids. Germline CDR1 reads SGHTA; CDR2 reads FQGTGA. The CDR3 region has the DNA TGTGCCAGCAGCCAGGGACAAGGTTCTGGCTACACCTTC. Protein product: CASSQGQGSGYTF.

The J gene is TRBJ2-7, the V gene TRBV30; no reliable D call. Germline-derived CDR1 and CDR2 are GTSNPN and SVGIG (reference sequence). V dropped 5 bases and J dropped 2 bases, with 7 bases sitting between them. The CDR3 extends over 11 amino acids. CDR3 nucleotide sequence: TGTGCCTGGTTCGACACCTACGAGCAGTACTTC. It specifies CAWFDTYEQYF.

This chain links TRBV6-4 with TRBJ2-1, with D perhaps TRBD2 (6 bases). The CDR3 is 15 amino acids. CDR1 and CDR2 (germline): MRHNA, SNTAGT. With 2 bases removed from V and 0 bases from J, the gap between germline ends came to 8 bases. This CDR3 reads CASSDRAGSYNEQFF. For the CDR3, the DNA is TGTGCCAGCAGTGACCGAGCGGGCTCCTACAATGAGCAGTTCTTC.

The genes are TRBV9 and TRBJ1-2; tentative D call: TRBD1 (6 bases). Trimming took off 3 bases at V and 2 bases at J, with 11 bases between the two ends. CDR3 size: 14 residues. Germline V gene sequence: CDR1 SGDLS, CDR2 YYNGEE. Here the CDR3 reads CASSGYRENYGYTF. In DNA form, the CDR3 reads TGTGCCAGCAGCGGATACAGGGAAAACTATGGCTACACCTTC.

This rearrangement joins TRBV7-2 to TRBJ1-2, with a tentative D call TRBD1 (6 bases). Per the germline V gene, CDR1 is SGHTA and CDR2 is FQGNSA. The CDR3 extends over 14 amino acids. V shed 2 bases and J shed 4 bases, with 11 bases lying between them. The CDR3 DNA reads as TGTGCCAGCAGCTTATATCTGGACAGCTATGGCTACACCTTC. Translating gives CASSLYLDSYGYTF.

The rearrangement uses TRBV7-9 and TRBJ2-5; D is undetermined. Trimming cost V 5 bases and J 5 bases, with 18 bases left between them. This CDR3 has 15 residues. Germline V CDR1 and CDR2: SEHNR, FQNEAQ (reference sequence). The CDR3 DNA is TGTGCCAGCAGCCAGACGGGTGGTGGGTTCGAGACCCAGTACTTC. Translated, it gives CASSQTGGGFETQYF. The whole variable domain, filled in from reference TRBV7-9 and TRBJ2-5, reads DTGVSQNPRHKITKRGQNVTFRCDPISEHNRLYWYRQTLGQGPEFLTYFQNEAQLEKSRLLSDRFSAERPKGSFSTLEIQRTEQGDSAMYLCASSQTGGGFETQYFGPGTRLLVL.

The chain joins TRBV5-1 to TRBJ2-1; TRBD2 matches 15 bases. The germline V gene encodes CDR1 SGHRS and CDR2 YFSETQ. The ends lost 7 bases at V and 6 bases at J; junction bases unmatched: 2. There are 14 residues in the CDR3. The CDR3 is CASWTSGGGNEQFF. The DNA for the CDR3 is TGCGCCAGCTGGACTAGCGGGGGGGGCAATGAGCAGTTCTTC.

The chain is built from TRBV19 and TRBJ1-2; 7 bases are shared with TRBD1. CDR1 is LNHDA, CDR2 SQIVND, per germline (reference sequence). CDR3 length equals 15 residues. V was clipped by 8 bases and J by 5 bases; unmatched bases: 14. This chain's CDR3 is CASGFRDRLMYGYTF. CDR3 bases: TGTGCCAGTGGATTCCGGGACAGACTAATGTATGGCTACACCTTC.

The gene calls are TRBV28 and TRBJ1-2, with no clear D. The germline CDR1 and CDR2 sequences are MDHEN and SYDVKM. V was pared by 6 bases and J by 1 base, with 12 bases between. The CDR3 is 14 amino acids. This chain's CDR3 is CASRPLGGNYGYTF. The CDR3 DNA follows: TGTGCCAGCAGGCCACTAGGCGGTAACTATGGCTACACCTTC.

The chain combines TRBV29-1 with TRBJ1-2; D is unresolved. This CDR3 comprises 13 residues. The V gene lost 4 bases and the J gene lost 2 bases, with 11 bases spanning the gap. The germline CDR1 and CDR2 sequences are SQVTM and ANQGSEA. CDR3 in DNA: TGCAGCGTTGTTTCTCCGACAAACTATGGCTACACCTTC. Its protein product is CSVVSPTNYGYTF.

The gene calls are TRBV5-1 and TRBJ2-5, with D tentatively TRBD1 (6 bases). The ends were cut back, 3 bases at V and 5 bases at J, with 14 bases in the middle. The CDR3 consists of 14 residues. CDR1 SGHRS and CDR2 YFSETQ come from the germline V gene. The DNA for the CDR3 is TGCGCCAGCAGCTCAGGGGCCCCGAAGGAGACCCAGTACTTC. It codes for CASSSGAPKETQYF.

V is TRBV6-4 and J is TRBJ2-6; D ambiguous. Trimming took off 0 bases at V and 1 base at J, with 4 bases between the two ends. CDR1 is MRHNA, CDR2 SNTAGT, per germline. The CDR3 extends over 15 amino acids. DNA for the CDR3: TGTGCCAGCAGTGACTCGACATCTGGGGCCAACGTCCTGACTTTC. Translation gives CASSDSTSGANVLTF.

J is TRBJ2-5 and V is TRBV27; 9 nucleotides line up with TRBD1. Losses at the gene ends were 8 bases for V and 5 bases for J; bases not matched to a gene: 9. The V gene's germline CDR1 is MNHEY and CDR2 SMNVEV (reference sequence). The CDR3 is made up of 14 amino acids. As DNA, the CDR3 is TGTGCCAGCGGGAAACAGGGGGCCCGCGAGACCCAGTACTTC. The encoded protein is CASGKQGARETQYF.

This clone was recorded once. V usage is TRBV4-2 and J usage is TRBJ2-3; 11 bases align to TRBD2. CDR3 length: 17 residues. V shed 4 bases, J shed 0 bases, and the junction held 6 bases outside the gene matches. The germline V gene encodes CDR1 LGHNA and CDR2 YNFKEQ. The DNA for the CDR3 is TGTGCCAGCAGCCCAGTACTAGCGGGGGCTAGCACAGATACGCAGTATTTT. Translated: CASSPVLAGASTDTQYF.

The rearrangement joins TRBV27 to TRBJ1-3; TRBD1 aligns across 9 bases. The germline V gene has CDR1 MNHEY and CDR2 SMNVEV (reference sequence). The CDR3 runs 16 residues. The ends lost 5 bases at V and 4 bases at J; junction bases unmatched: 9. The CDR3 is CASSKQTGTGGNTIYF. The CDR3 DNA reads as TGTGCCAGCAGTAAACAAACCGGGACAGGGGGAAACACCATATATTTT.

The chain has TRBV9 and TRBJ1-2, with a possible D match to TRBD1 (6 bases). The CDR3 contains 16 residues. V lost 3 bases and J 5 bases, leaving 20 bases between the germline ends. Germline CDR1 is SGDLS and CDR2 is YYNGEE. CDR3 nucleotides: TGTGCCAGCAGCGCACCCGAATTCGGGACAAATTATGGCTACACCTTC. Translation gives CASSAPEFGTNYGYTF. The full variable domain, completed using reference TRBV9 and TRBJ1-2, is DSGVTQTPKHLITATGQRVTLRCSPRSGDLSVYWYQQSLDQGLQFLIQYYNGEERAKGNILERFSAQQFPDLHSELNLSSLELGDSALYFCASSAPEFGTNYGYTFGSGTRLTVV.

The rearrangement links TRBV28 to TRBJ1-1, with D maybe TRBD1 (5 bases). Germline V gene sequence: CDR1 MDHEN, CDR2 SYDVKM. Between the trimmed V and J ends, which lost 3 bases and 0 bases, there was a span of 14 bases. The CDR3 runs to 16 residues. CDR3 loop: CASSFIGGGMNTEAFF. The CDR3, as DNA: TGTGCCAGCAGTTTTATCGGGGGGGGGATGAACACTGAAGCTTTCTTT.

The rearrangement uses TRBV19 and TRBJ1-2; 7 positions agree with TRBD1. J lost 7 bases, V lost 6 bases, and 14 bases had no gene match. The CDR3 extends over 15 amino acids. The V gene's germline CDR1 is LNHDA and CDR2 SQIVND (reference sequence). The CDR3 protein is CASRLRDSSNFGYTF. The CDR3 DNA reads TGTGCCAGTAGGTTGAGGGACAGCTCCAATTTTGGCTACACCTTC.